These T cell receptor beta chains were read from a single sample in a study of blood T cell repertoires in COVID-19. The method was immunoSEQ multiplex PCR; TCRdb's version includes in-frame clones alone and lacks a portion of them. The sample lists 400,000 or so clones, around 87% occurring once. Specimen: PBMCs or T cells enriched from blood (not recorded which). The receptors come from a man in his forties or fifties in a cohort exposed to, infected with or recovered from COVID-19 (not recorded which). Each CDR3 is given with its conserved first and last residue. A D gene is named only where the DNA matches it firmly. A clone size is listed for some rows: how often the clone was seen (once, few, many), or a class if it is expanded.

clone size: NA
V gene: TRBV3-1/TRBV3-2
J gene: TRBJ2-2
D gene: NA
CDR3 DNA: TGTGCCAGCAGTGTTAGCAGCTGGACCGGGGAGCTGTTTTTT
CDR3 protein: CASSVSSWTGELFF

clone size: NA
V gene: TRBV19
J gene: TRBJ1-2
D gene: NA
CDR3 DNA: TGTGCCAGCACGAAGGAGGGGACCGTGAGCGGCTATGGCTACACCTTC
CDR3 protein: CASTKEGTVSGYGYTF

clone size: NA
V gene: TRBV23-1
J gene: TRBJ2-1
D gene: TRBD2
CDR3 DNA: TGCGCCAGCAGTCAATCACCTAGCGGGATTTCGCAAGCCTACAATGAGCAGTTCTTC
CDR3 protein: CASSQSPSGISQAYNEQFF

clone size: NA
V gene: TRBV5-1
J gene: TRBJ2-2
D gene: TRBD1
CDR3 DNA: TGCGCCAGCAGCCCCTGGACAGGGACCGGGGAGCTGTTTTTT
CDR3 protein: CASSPWTGTGELFF

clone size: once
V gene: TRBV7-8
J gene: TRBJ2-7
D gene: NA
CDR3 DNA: TGTGCCAGCAGCTTAACCATGGGCAGGGCCGCCTACGAGCAGTACTTC
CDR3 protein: CASSLTMGRAAYEQYF

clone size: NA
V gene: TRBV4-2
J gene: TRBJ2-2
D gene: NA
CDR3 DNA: TGTGCCAGCAGCCTCGGGACTTCGAACACCGGGGAGCTGTTTTTT
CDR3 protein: CASSLGTSNTGELFF

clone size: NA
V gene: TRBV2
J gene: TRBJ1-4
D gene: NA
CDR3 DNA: TGTGCCAGCAGTGAGGACAGCGGAAAACTGTTTTTT
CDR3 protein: CASSEDSGKLFF

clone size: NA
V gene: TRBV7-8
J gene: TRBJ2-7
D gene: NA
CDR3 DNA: TGTGCCAGCAGCTTAAATGGGAACAGGGACTACGAGCAGTACTTC
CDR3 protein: CASSLNGNRDYEQYF

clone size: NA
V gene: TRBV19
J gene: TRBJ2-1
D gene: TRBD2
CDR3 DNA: TGTGCCAGTAGTATGTCTCTAGCGGGAGGGGTCAATGAGCAGTTCTTC
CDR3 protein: CASSMSLAGGVNEQFF

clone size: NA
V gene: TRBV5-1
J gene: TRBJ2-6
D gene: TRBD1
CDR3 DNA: TGCGCCAGCAGCCTCCCGGGACAGGGGAGCTCTGGGGCCAACGTCCTGACTTTC
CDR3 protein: CASSLPGQGSSGANVLTF

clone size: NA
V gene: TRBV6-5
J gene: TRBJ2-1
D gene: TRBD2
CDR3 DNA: TGTGCCAGCAGTTACCAGACTAGCGGGAGTCTCAATGAGCAGTTCTTC
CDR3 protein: CASSYQTSGSLNEQFF

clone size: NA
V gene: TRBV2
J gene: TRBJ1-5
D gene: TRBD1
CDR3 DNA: TGTGCCAGCTCCCGGGACAGGGGGTTATTGAACCAGCCCCAGCATTTT
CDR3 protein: CASSRDRGLLNQPQHF

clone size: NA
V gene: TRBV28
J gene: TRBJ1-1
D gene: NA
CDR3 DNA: TGTGCCAGCAGTTTACGCGGGGTTCAGAACACTGAAGCTTTCTTT
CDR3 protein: CASSLRGVQNTEAFF

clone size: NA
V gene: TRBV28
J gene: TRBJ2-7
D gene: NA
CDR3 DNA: TGTGCCAGCAGTTCATCGGCAGGGGCCACCTACGAGCAGTACTTC
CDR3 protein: CASSSSAGATYEQYF

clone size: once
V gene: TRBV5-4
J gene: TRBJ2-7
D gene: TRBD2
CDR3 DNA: TGTGCCAGCAGCTTGGAGGGGAGGGTTCACGAGCAGTACTTC
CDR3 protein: CASSLEGRVHEQYF